What follows are 21 T cell receptor beta chains derived from one specimen sequenced in a study of CD8 T cells in ankylosing spondylitis. TCRdb passed the 5' RACE reads through MiXCR, listing each CDR3 protein once. The sample carries 200,000 or so distinct CDR3 sequences, around a sixth recorded once. Sequencing was done on a sample of blood, either unsorted or a sorted T cell fraction (not recorded which). Receptors were obtained from a male donor under 30 with ankylosing spondylitis or in good health (not recorded which).

The V call is TRBV20-1, the J call TRBJ2-3; tentatively, D is TRBD2 (6 bases). Deletions cut 4 bases from V and 0 bases from J, with 17 bases between. The CDR3 is 16 amino acids. CDR1 and CDR2 (germline): DFQATT, SNEGSKA (reference sequence). Here the CDR3 reads CSATYLAVSSTDTQYF. The CDR3 nucleotides read TGCAGTGCTACCTACTTAGCGGTCTCTAGCACAGATACGCAGTATTTT.

The table lists this clonotype with many counts. The chain couples TRBV4-1 to TRBJ2-4, with 9 bases lining up with TRBD2. This CDR3 region has 18 residues. Per the germline V gene, CDR1 is MGHRA and CDR2 is YSYEKL. V lost 3 bases and J lost 5; bases outside the gene matches: 14. CDR3 residues: CASSQAPGAGGGQNIQYF. As DNA, the CDR3 is TGCGCCAGCAGCCAGGCCCCGGGAGCGGGAGGAGGGCAAAACATTCAGTACTTC.

This clonotype was counted ten times or more. Here the CDR3 reads CASSLGLAGAGEQFF. The CDR3 bases are TGCGCCAGCAGCTTGGGACTAGCGGGAGCGGGGGAGCAGTTCTTC. The gene calls are TRBV5-1 and TRBJ2-1, with TRBD2 matching over 12 bases. CDR1 and CDR2 from the germline V gene are SGHRS and YFSETQ. V was pared by 0 bases and J by 10 bases, with 5 bases of the junction left unmatched. The CDR3 consists of 15 residues.

This clonotype was seen only a few times. The chain joins TRBV20-1 to TRBJ2-7, with TRBD1 matching 8 bases. CDR3 size: 14 residues. Germline lookup yields CDR1 DFQATT and CDR2 SNEGSKA (reference sequence). The trim removed 4 bases at V and 10 bases at J, leaving 15 bases unmatched. The CDR3 reads CSAKKGGQASPQYF. The DNA of the CDR3 is TGCAGTGCTAAAAAAGGGGGACAGGCATCCCCCCAGTACTTC.

The V call is TRBV20-1, the J call TRBJ2-7; D is ambiguous. V was shortened by 6 bases and J by 5 bases, with 11 bases between the two germline ends. CDR1 is DFQATT, CDR2 SNEGSKA, per germline (reference sequence). The CDR3 is 11 residues long. CDR3 in DNA: TGCAGTGCAGCCCTATGGGACGAGCAGTACTTC. As protein: CSAALWDEQYF.

This clonotype was recorded many times. The rearrangement links TRBV7-2 to TRBJ2-2, with 10 bases aligning to TRBD2. Trimming at V came to 5 bases and at J to 1 base, leaving 4 bases not matched to a gene. The CDR3 is 16 amino acids. Germline CDR1 SGHTA, CDR2 FQGNSA. The CDR3: CASSQPSGRNTGELFF. Here the CDR3 DNA reads TGTGCCAGCAGCCAACCTAGCGGGAGGAACACCGGGGAGCTGTTTTTT. Variable domain in full (rest from reference TRBV7-2 and TRBJ2-2): GAGVSQSPSNKVTEKGKDVELRCDPISGHTALYWYRQSLGQGLEFLIYFQGNSAPDKSGLPSDRFSAERTGGSVSTLTIQRTQQEDSAVYLCASSQPSGRNTGELFFGEGSRLTVL.

This clonotype was counted at least ten times. The rearrangement links TRBV29-1 to TRBJ2-2; TRBD1 might be the D (7 bases). Looked up from germline, CDR1 is SQVTM and CDR2 is ANQGSEA. This CDR3 has 14 residues. The V and J ends lost 8 bases and 5 bases respectively, with 18 bases between them. Here the CDR3 reads CSFLSTGTTGELFF. The CDR3 DNA follows: TGCAGCTTTCTTTCGACAGGGACTACCGGGGAGCTGTTTTTT.

Only a few counts were recorded for this clonotype. The genes are TRBV12-3 or TRBV12-4 and TRBJ2-2, with TRBD2 as a possible D gene (5 bases). The CDR3 has 16 residues. V gave up 2 bases and J gave up 6 bases, with 16 bases separating them. CDR3 DNA: TGTGCCAGCAGTTTACGGCTAGGGAGTGGGCCCGGGGAGCTGTTTTTT. Amino acid sequence: CASSLRLGSGPGELFF.

The table lists this clonotype with many counts. The chain has TRBV5-6 and TRBJ2-5, with D possibly being TRBD2 (5 bases). CDR3 length: 16 amino acids. The V end lost 0 bases, the J end lost 5 bases, and 17 bases lay between the germline ends. Germline-derived CDR1 and CDR2 are SGHDT and YYEEEE. The CDR3 DNA follows: TGTGCCAGCAGCTTGGGGGATTTTGGGCCGGGGGAGACCCAGTACTTC. This translates into CASSLGDFGPGETQYF. The variable domain in full, completed from reference TRBV5-6 and TRBJ2-5, reads DAGVTQSPTHLIKTRGQQVTLRCSPKSGHDTVSWYQQALGQGPQFIFQYYEEEERQRGNFPDRFSGHQFPNYSSELNVNALLLGDSALYLCASSLGDFGPGETQYFGPGTRLLVL.

This clonotype came up many times. The CDR3 loop is CSAQGLGFREQFF. The CDR3 DNA reads TGCAGTGCCCAGGGACTAGGTTTCCGTGAGCAGTTCTTC. V gene TRBV20-1 combines with J gene TRBJ2-1, with 8 nucleotides matching TRBD2. The V segment lost 6 bases and the J segment 9 bases; nucleotides outside the gene matches: 10. This CDR3 is built from 13 residues. Germline values: CDR1 DFQATT, CDR2 SNEGSKA (reference sequence).

This chain links TRBV12-3 or TRBV12-4 with TRBJ2-5; D uncertain. This CDR3 comprises 14 residues. Between the trimmed V and J ends, which lost 5 bases and 1 base, there was a span of 11 bases. The chain's CDR3 is CASSPTGTQETQYF. The CDR3 coding sequence is TGTGCCAGCAGTCCTACCGGTACCCAAGAGACCCAGTACTTC.

This clonotype was counted a single time. This rearrangement joins TRBV5-1 to TRBJ2-7; D unclear. This CDR3 comprises 13 residues. V lost 7 bases and J 3 bases, leaving 14 bases between the germline ends. Germline lookup yields CDR1 SGHRS and CDR2 YFSETQ. The CDR3 spells CASGTETFYEQYF. In DNA form, the CDR3 reads TGCGCCAGCGGAACCGAAACTTTCTACGAGCAGTACTTC.

The DNA for the CDR3 is TGTGCCACCAGTGCCCAGGGGTTTGGGGCCCAGTACTTC. Amino acid sequence: CATSAQGFGAQYF. This chain joins TRBV24-1 and TRBJ2-5; tentatively, D is TRBD1 (6 bases). The CDR3 has 13 residues. Trimming removed 5 bases from V and 9 bases from J, with 15 bases in between. Per the germline V gene, CDR1 is KGHDR and CDR2 is SFDVKD.

This clonotype was detected a few times. This likely comes from a read error, as the CDR3 has no conserved phenylalanine or tryptophan at its end. Because the CDR3's place on the DNA is in doubt, the DNA is left out and the CDR3 is given as listed by TCRdb. The V call is TRBV12-3 or TRBV12-4, the J call TRBJ2-1; the D call TRBD1 from the table was never checked on the DNA. The CDR3 adds up to 16 amino acids, both ends counted. The CDR3 loop reads CASSSLLAGSYNELFS.

This clonotype was counted at least ten times. The chain uses TRBV2 and TRBJ2-3, with D uncertain. The CDR3 length is 11 residues. V was trimmed by 4 bases and J by 3 bases, leaving 2 bases between them. Looked up from germline, CDR1 is SNHLY and CDR2 is FYNNEI. The CDR3 nucleotides are TGTGCCAGCAGTGTGACAGATACGCAGTATTTT. Translating it yields CASSVTDTQYF.

The chain carries TRBV29-1 and TRBJ2-5, with 8 bases identical to TRBD2. Trimming removed 5 bases from V and 2 bases from J; junction bases left unmatched: 13. The germline V gene has CDR1 SQVTM and CDR2 ANQGSEA. The CDR3 sequence is 16 residues long. CDR3 protein: CSVSQGVGLGQETQYF. The DNA for the CDR3 is TGCAGCGTTAGCCAGGGAGTGGGACTAGGGCAAGAGACCCAGTACTTC.

This chain uses TRBV10-3 with TRBJ1-6; the D gene is possibly TRBD1 (6 bases). The V end was cut by 3 bases, the J end by 5 bases, with 14 bases between. This CDR3 is 16 amino acids long. CDR1 and CDR2 (germline): ENHRY, SYGVKD. The CDR3 coding sequence is TGTGCCATCAGTGATTACGGGACACTTAATAATTCACCCCTCCACTTT. Protein product: CAISDYGTLNNSPLHF.

About this clonotype itself: This may be a read error, as it is one base from a much larger clone. The V and J genes are TRBV5-1 and TRBJ2-2; either TRBD1 or TRBD2 may supply D (6 bases each). Trimming cost V 7 bases and J 12 bases, with 13 bases left between them. This CDR3 contains 11 residues. Germline V gene sequence: CDR1 SGHRS, CDR2 YFSETQ. The CDR3 here is CASSRRGKLFF. The CDR3 bases are TGCGCCAGCTCCCGGAGGGGGAAGCTGTTTTTT.

The V gene is TRBV24-1, the J gene TRBJ1-5; D unresolved. Trimming cost V 9 bases and J 3 bases, with 8 bases left between them. Germline loops: CDR1 KGHDR, CDR2 SFDVKD. The CDR3 consists of 12 residues. In DNA form, the CDR3 reads TGTGCCACCTCGAGCCCCAATCAGCCCCAGCATTTT. Translating gives CATSSPNQPQHF.

This clonotype has ten or more counts. V usage is TRBV29-1 and J usage is TRBJ2-1, with TRBD2 matching over 10 bases. The CDR3 loop spans 15 amino acids. Germline-derived CDR1 and CDR2 are SQVTM and ANQGSEA. J lost 4 bases, V lost 7 bases, and 10 bases had no gene match. CDR3 sequence: CSGIPGLATYNEQFF. The CDR3 region has the DNA TGCAGCGGTATACCGGGACTAGCGACGTACAATGAGCAGTTCTTC.

The table lists this clonotype with a few counts. The gene calls are TRBV29-1 and TRBJ1-1; 11 nucleotides align to TRBD1. The germline CDR1 and CDR2 sequences are SQVTM and ANQGSEA. The V segment lost 5 bases and the J segment 2 bases; nucleotides outside the gene matches: 10. The CDR3 totals 16 residues. The CDR3 DNA sequence: TGCAGCGTTACCGGGACAGGGGGAGTTATAAACACTGAAGCTTTCTTT. It codes for CSVTGTGGVINTEAFF.